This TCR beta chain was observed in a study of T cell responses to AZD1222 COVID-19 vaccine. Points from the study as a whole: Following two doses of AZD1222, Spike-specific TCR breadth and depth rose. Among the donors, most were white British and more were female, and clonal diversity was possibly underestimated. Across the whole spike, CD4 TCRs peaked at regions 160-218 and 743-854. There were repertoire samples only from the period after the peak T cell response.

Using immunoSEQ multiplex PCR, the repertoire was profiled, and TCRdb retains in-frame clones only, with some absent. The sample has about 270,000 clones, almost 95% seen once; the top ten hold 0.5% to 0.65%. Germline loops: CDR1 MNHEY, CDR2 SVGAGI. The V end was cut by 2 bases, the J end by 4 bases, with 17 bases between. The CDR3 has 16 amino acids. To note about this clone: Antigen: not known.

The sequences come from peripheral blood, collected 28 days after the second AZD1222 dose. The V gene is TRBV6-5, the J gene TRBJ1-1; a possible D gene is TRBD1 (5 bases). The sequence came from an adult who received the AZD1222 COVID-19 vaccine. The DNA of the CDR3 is TGTGCCAGCAGTTACGGGGCAGATCAGTGGAGCACTGAAGCTTTCTTT. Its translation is CASSYGADQWSTEAFF.